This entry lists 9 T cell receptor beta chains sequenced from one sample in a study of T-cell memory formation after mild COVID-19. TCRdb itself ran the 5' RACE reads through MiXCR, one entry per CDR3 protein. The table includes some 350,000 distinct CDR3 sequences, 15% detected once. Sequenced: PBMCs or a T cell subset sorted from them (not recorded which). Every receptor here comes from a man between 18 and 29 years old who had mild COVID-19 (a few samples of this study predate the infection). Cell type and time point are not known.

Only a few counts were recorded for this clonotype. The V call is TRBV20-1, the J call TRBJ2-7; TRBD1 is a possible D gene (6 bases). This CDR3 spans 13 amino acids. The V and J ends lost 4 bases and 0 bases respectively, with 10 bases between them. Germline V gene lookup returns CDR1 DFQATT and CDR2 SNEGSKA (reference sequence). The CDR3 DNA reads TGCAGTGCTAAACAGGGAGCCTCCTACGAGCAGTACGTC. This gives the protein CSAKQGASYEQYV.

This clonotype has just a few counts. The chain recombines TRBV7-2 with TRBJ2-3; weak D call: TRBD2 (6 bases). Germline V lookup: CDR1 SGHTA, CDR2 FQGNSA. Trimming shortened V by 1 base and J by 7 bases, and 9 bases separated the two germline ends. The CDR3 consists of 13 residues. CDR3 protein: CASSLEGRYTQYF. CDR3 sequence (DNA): TGTGCCAGCAGCTTAGAGGGGAGGTATACGCAGTATTTT.

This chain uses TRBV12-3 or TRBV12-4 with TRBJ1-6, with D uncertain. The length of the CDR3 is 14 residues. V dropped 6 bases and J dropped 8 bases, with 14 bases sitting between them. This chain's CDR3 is CASRLFVLDSPLHF. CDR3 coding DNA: TGTGCCAGCAGACTGTTCGTTCTGGATTCACCCCTCCACTTT.

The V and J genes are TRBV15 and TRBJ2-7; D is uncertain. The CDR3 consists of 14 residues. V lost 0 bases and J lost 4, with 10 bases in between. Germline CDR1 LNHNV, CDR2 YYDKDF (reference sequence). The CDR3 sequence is CATSRDATAYEQYF. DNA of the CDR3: TGTGCCACCAGCAGAGACGCGACCGCTTACGAGCAGTACTTC.

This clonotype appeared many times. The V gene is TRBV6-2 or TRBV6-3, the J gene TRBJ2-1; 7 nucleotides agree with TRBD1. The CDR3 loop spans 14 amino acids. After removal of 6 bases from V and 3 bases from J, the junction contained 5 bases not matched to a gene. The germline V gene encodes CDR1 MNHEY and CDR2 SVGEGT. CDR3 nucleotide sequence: TGTGCCAGCAGCCGGGACAGCTTCTACAATGAGCAGTTCTTC. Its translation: CASSRDSFYNEQFF.

The DNA for the CDR3 is TGTGCCAGCAGCCAATGGGGTGTAGGGACCGAGCAGTACTTC. This gives the protein CASSQWGVGTEQYF. The chain has TRBV14 and TRBJ2-7; the D call may be TRBD1 or TRBD2 (5 bases each). Trimming removed 2 bases from V and 6 bases from J, with 14 bases in between. The CDR3 contains 14 residues. Germline loops: CDR1 SGHDN, CDR2 FVKESK.

CDR3 nucleotide sequence: TGTGCCAGCAGCAGAGGACTAGCGGGGGCCGCTCAAGAGACCCAGTACTTC. Translating it yields CASSRGLAGAAQETQYF. The chain combines TRBV11-1 with TRBJ2-5, with 13 bases lining up with TRBD2. CDR1 and CDR2 from the germline V gene are SGHAT and FQDESV (reference sequence). V lost 5 bases, J lost 2 bases, and 8 bases stayed unmatched. The CDR3 covers 17 residues. The full variable domain, with the rest looked up from reference TRBV11-1 and TRBJ2-5, is EAEVAQSPRYKITEKSQAVAFWCDPISGHATLYWYRQILGQGPELLVQFQDESVVDDSQLPKDRFSAERLKGVDSTLKIQPAELGDSAMYLCASSRGLAGAAQETQYFGPGTRLLVL.

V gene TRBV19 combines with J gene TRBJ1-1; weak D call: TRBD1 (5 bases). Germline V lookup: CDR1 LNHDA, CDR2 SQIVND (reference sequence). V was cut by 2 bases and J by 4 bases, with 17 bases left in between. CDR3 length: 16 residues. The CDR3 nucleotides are TGTGCCAGTAGTATATGGGCTGCAGGGTCGGGCACTGAAGCTTTCTTT. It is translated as CASSIWAAGSGTEAFF.

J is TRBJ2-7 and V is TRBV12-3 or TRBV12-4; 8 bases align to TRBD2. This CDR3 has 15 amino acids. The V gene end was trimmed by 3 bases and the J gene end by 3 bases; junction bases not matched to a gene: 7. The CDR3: CASSLQRGTFYEQYF. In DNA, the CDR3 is TGTGCCAGCAGTTTGCAGCGGGGGACTTTCTACGAGCAGTACTTC.